This T cell receptor beta chain was obtained from a study of shared T cell receptors in the human thymus. Germline CDR1 MNHEY, CDR2 SMNVEV (reference sequence). The CDR3 is made up of 14 amino acids. The ends lost 3 bases at V and 11 bases at J; junction bases unmatched: 8. Libraries were prepared by immunoSEQ multiplex PCR; TCRdb keeps only in-frame clonotypes and omits some of them. The profile shows some 700,000 clones, around 85% of them singletons. These data are also associated with another study on human thymus T cells. From that study: Usage of V and J genes appeared biased in thymic and blood repertoires.

The clonotype was recovered from a girl in the first two years of life with a congenital heart defect. The V gene is TRBV27, the J gene TRBJ2-3; TRBD2 matches at 10 bases. The sequenced sample was thymocytes. CDR3 amino acids: CASSFGLAGVEQYF. CDR3 sequence (DNA): TGTGCCAGCAGTTTCGGGCTAGCGGGGGTCGAGCAGTATTTT.